These 2 T cell receptor beta chains were all obtained from the same sample, sequenced in a study of shared clonotypes between healthy human individuals (dated by TCRdb to the early 2020s). Library prep was done by the immunoSEQ multiplex PCR assay. TCRdb limited this immuneACCESS table to in-frame rearrangements with V and J called. A share of clones is missing; checked studies link under half to unresolved V genes, and the rest is unexplained. In this sample the table shows about 680,000 clones, about 91% of which occur a single time. Approximately 22% of the sample belongs to the ten largest clones. CD8 naive samples were CD45RO-negative cells positively selected for CCR7, giving a CD45RA+CCR7+ population that excluded TemRA cells. The sequenced sample consisted of naive CD8+ T cells sorted from blood. This sample's cell subset or site label indicates: CD45RA+CCR7+. The receptors here all came from a man aged 25-45 years in good health.

The genes are TRBV28 and TRBJ2-3, with TRBD1 as a possible D gene (5 bases). This CDR3 contains 12 residues. V lost 5 bases to trimming and J lost 5 bases, with 8 bases between them. CDR1 and CDR2 (germline): MDHEN, SYDVKM. The CDR3 region is CASSPTVDTQYF. As DNA, the CDR3 is TGTGCCAGCAGTCCGACAGTAGATACGCAGTATTTT.

This chain connects TRBV2 to TRBJ1-2, with D hard to call. CDR1 is SNHLY, CDR2 FYNNEI, per germline. V was shortened by 6 bases and J by 0 bases, with 2 bases between the two germline ends. This CDR3 comprises 11 residues. CDR3 bases: TGTGCCAGCAGACCTAACTATGGCTACACCTTC. Its translation: CASRPNYGYTF.